This TCR beta chain originates from a study of beta chain features in type 1 diabetes. In the study overall: Examined across all samples were approximately 99 million sorted cells.

This clone turned up a few times. Its antigen is still unknown. Stem cell-like memory, regulatory, central memory and naive CD4+ cells were sorted via CD45RO/CCR7/CD25/CD127/CD95/CD27. Study-level results: Shorter templates might be favored by PCR, equally in patients and controls. There was no resolution here of whether HLA type influences TCRB rearrangement. Shorter TCRB CDR3s, moderately but significantly so, were found in Type 1 diabetes patients in all four CD4+ subsets.

After removal of 1 base from V and 5 bases from J, the junction contained 17 bases not matched to a gene. The CDR3 has 18 amino acids. Looked up from germline, CDR1 is GTSNPN and CDR2 is SVGIG (reference sequence). Of the isolated RNA, all was reverse transcribed, and so the sequenced material was expressed TCRB transcripts. Method: immunoSEQ multiplex PCR; TCRdb's copy keeps in-frame clones and lacks some. The sample consists of 250,000 to 350,000 clones, over 12% of them appearing once. Sequencing was performed on naive CD4+ T cells from blood. The clonotype originates from a young man with type 1 diabetes. The chain links TRBV30 to TRBJ2-7; the match to TRBD1 covers 10 bases. CDR3 sequence: CAWSGQGARNGGSDEQYF. The CDR3 DNA reads as TGTGCCTGGAGTGGACAGGGGGCGCGTAACGGGGGGTCGGACGAGCAGTACTTC.